The 18 T cell receptor beta chains below were found in one sample sequenced in a study of blood T cell repertoires in COVID-19. TCRdb keeps only in-frame clones here, not all; method: immunoSEQ multiplex PCR. Of some 240,000 clones listed, approximately 85% are singletons. Material: peripheral blood. All receptors come from a woman in her 70s with COVID-19, enrolled during active disease.

This clone was observed a few times. The CDR3 bases are TGTGCCAGCAGCCCCCCCAGTTTCCGTATCTATGGCTACACCTTC. It yields the protein CASSPPSFRIYGYTF. This sequence joins TRBV7-9 and TRBJ1-2; no firm D call. Germline lookup yields CDR1 SEHNR and CDR2 FQNEAQ (reference sequence). V lost 5 bases to trimming and J lost 4 bases, with 17 bases between them. This CDR3 region has 15 residues.

In this sample, this clone turned up a few times. The junction shows a germline mismatch at one end, possibly a read error. The chain couples TRBV27 to TRBJ1-5; D is undetermined. The CDR3 has 16 residues. Germline V gene data show CDR1 as MNHEY and CDR2 as SMNVEV (reference sequence). The CDR3 loop is CASSLSGSAKDQPQHF. Here the CDR3 DNA reads TGTGCCAGCAGTCTATCCGGGTCAGCGAAGGATCAGCCCCAGCATTTT.

This clone was detected a few times. This rearrangement joins TRBV12-3 or TRBV12-4 to TRBJ2-7; a possible D gene is TRBD1 (6 bases). V was trimmed by 5 bases and J by 2 bases, leaving 10 bases between them. This CDR3 spans 13 amino acids. DNA of the CDR3: TGTGCCAGCAGTACGGGGACACCCTACGAGCAGTACTTC. Translated, it gives CASSTGTPYEQYF.

This chain connects TRBV27 to TRBJ2-5, with D perhaps matching TRBD2 (6 bases). Trimming took 6 bases from V and 5 from J, leaving 22 bases between them. The CDR3 contains 16 residues. Germline CDR1 and CDR2: MNHEY and SMNVEV (reference sequence). CDR3 in amino acids: CASSSAGWGRGETQYF. The CDR3 nucleotides are TGTGCCAGCAGCTCCGCGGGGTGGGGCCGGGGGGAGACCCAGTACTTC.

This sequence joins TRBV7-2 and TRBJ2-7; possible D gene TRBD1, 6 bases. V was pared by 2 bases and J by 2 bases, with 13 bases between. From germline, CDR1 is SGHTA and CDR2 FQGNSA. CDR3 length: 15 residues. The CDR3 sequence is CASSLIQGNPYEQYF. The CDR3 bases are TGTGCCAGCAGCTTAATACAGGGTAATCCCTACGAGCAGTACTTC. The full variable domain, in which reference TRBV7-2 and TRBJ2-7 provide the parts outside the CDR3, is GAGVSQSPSNKVTEKGKDVELRCDPISGHTALYWYRQSLGQGLEFLIYFQGNSAPDKSGLPSDRFSAERTGGSVSTLTIQRTQQEDSAVYLCASSLIQGNPYEQYFGPGTRLTVT.

The chain is built from TRBV20-1 and TRBJ1-2, with D unclear. Germline V gives CDR1 DFQATT, CDR2 SNEGSKA (reference sequence). Trimming pared 3 bases from V and 2 bases from J, leaving 10 bases between. The CDR3 loop spans 13 amino acids. The CDR3, as DNA: TGCAGTGCTAGTAGTCGGGAAAACTATGGCTACACCTTC. Translation: CSASSRENYGYTF.

This clone was detected a few times. The rearrangement uses TRBV12-3 or TRBV12-4 and TRBJ1-2, with D hard to call. The CDR3 has 11 amino acids. Between the trimmed V and J ends, which lost 3 bases and 8 bases, there was a span of 7 bases. The CDR3 nucleotides are TGTGCCAGCAGTTTCCGGGAGGGCTACACCTTC. It codes for CASSFREGYTF.

The chain is built from TRBV7-9 and TRBJ2-7; 10 bases are shared with TRBD2. The J segment lost 6 bases and the V segment lost 2 bases, leaving 4 bases of the junction unmatched. The CDR3 covers 14 residues. Germline assignment: CDR1 SEHNR and CDR2 FQNEAQ (reference sequence). The CDR3 DNA sequence: TGTGCCAGCAGCTTATTGGCTAGCGGGAGCGAGCAGTACTTC. Its protein is CASSLLASGSEQYF.

V gene TRBV19 combines with J gene TRBJ1-1; 8 bases fit TRBD1. The CDR3 has 16 residues. CDR1 and CDR2 from the germline V gene are LNHDA and SQIVND (reference sequence). V trimming: 2 bases; J trimming: 1 base; junction bases outside the gene matches: 6. The CDR3 loop is CASSIYSTGENTEAFF. The CDR3 DNA sequence: TGTGCCAGTAGTATATACTCGACAGGGGAGAACACTGAAGCTTTCTTT. Full variable domain (rest looked up from reference TRBV19 and TRBJ1-1): DGGITQSPKYLFRKEGQNVTLSCEQNLNHDAMYWYRQDPGQGLRLIYYSQIVNDFQKGDIAEGYSVSREKKESFPLTVTSAQKNPTAFYLCASSIYSTGENTEAFFGQGTRLTVV.

V gene TRBV4-2 combines with J gene TRBJ1-4; D not resolved. This CDR3 has 16 amino acids. Trimming cost V 4 bases and J 4 bases, with 16 bases left between them. Germline V CDR1 and CDR2: LGHNA, YNFKEQ. The CDR3 DNA is TGTGCCAGCAGCCGATCGGGGTCGGCATATAATGAAAAACTGTTTTTT. It codes for CASSRSGSAYNEKLFF.

The CDR3 loop reads CASSPRGLDTDTQYF. The CDR3 DNA sequence: TGTGCCAGCAGCCCGCGGGGACTAGACACAGATACGCAGTATTTT. The chain carries TRBV7-3 and TRBJ2-3, with TRBD2 matching 8 bases. The junction had 6 bases not matched to a gene; V was cut back by 5 bases and J by 2 bases. The germline gives CDR1 SGHTA, CDR2 FQGTGA. This CDR3 spans 15 amino acids.

The chain has TRBV2 and TRBJ2-5; D may be TRBD1 (5 bases). The germline CDR1 and CDR2 sequences are SNHLY and FYNNEI. V lost 4 bases and J lost 0, with 6 bases in between. The CDR3 length is 13 residues. CDR3 bases: TGTGCCAGCAGTGGGACAAACCAAGAGACCCAGTACTTC. It translates to CASSGTNQETQYF.

V and J are TRBV15 and TRBJ1-1, with a possible D match to TRBD1 (5 bases). Germline V gene data show CDR1 as LNHNV and CDR2 as YYDKDF (reference sequence). The ends were cut back, 1 base at V and 4 bases at J, with 10 bases in the middle. The CDR3 totals 14 residues. CDR3 protein: CATSRGQLLTEAFF. DNA of the CDR3: TGTGCCACCAGCAGAGGACAGCTTCTCACTGAAGCTTTCTTT.

This clone was counted at least ten times. The V call is TRBV5-4, the J call TRBJ1-2; no reliable D call. Germline assignment: CDR1 SGHNT and CDR2 YYREEE (reference sequence). V lost 4 bases and J 10 bases, leaving 17 bases between the germline ends. The CDR3 has 13 residues. CDR3 sequence reads: CASSLQLTEPYTF. Here the CDR3 DNA reads TGTGCCAGCAGCCTCCAGCTAACGGAGCCCTACACCTTC.

This chain uses TRBV5-6 with TRBJ1-2, with D perhaps matching TRBD1 (5 bases). The V gene lost 2 bases and the J gene lost 4 bases, with 12 bases spanning the gap. Per germline, CDR1 SGHDT and CDR2 YYEEEE. This CDR3 contains 14 residues. CDR3 in amino acids: CASSLDRGAYGYTF. For the CDR3, the DNA is TGTGCCAGCAGCTTAGATAGGGGTGCCTATGGCTACACCTTC.

This chain joins TRBV6-5 and TRBJ1-5, with no clear D. The V end lost 6 bases, the J end lost 0 bases, and 9 bases lay between the germline ends. Germline loops: CDR1 MNHEY, CDR2 SVGAGI. The CDR3 runs 14 residues. The chain's CDR3 is CASREGTSNQPQHF. Here the CDR3 DNA reads TGTGCCAGCAGGGAGGGTACTAGCAATCAGCCCCAGCATTTT.

The chain has TRBV3-1 (or the pseudogene TRBV3-2) and TRBJ1-4; unclear D gene. Germline V gene lookup returns CDR1 LGHDT and CDR2 YNNKEL (reference sequence). V was cut by 4 bases and J by 16 bases, with 22 bases left in between. The CDR3 sequence is 14 residues long. In DNA, the CDR3 is TGTGCCAGCAGCCCCGCCGGGGAACAGCGCTCATCGTTTTTT. Translated: CASSPAGEQRSSFF.

The V and J genes are TRBV6-5 and TRBJ1-6, with D unresolved. The CDR3 runs 15 residues. V lost 5 bases, J lost 7 bases, and 15 bases lay in between. CDR1 MNHEY and CDR2 SVGAGI come from the germline V gene. The CDR3 reads CASSPIQQQNSPLHF. For the CDR3, the DNA is TGTGCCAGCAGTCCCATTCAACAGCAAAATTCACCCCTCCACTTT.